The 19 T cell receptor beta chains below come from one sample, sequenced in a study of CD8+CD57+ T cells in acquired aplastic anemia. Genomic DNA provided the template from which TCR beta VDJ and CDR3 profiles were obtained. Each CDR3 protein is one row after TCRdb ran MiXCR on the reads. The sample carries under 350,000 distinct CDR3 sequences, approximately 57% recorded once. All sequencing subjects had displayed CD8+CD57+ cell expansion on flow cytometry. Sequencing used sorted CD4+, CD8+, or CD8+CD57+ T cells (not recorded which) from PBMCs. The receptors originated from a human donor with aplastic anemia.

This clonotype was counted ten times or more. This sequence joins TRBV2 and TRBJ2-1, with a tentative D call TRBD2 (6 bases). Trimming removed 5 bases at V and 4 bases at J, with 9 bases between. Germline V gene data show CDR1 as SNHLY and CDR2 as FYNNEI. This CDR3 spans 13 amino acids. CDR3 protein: CASSPRGYNEQFF. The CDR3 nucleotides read TGTGCCAGCAGTCCCCGGGGGTACAATGAGCAGTTCTTC. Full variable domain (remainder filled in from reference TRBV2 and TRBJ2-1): EPEVTQTPSHQVTQMGQEVILRCVPISNHLYFYWYRQILGQKVEFLVSFYNNEISEKSEIFDDQFSVERPDGSNFTLKIRSTKLEDSAMYFCASSPRGYNEQFFGPGTRLTVL.

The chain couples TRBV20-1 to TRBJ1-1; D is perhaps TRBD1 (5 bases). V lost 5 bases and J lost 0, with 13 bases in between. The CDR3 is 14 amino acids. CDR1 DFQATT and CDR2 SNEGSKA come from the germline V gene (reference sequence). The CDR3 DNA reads TGCAGTGCTCGCCTTGGGGGGGTGAACACTGAAGCTTTCTTT. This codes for CSARLGGVNTEAFF.

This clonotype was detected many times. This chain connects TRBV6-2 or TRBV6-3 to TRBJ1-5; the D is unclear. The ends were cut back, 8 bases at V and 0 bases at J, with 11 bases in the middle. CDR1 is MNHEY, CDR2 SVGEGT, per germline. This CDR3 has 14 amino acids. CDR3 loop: CASSVHNSNQPQHF. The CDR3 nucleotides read TGTGCCAGCTCGGTACATAATAGCAATCAGCCCCAGCATTTT.

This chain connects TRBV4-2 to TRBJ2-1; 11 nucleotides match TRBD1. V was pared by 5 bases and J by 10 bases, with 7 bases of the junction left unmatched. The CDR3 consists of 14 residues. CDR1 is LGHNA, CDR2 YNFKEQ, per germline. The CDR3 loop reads CASSLEGQGVEQFF. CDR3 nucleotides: TGTGCCAGCAGCTTAGAGGGACAGGGGGTCGAGCAGTTCTTC.

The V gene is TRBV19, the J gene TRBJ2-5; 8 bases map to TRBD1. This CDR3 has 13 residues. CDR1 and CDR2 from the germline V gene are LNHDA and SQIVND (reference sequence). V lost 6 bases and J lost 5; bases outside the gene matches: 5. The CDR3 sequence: CASSGDRRETQYF. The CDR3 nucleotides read TGTGCCAGTAGCGGGGACAGGCGGGAGACCCAGTACTTC. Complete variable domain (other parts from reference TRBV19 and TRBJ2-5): DGGITQSPKYLFRKEGQNVTLSCEQNLNHDAMYWYRQDPGQGLRLIYYSQIVNDFQKGDIAEGYSVSREKKESFPLTVTSAQKNPTAFYLCASSGDRRETQYFGPGTRLLVL.

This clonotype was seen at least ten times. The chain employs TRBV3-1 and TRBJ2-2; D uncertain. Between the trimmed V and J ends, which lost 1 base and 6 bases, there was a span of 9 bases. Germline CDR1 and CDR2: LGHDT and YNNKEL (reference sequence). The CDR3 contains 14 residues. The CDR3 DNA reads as TGTGCCAGCAGCCAAGTGGTGTTTTCCGGGGAGCTGTTTTTT. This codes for CASSQVVFSGELFF.

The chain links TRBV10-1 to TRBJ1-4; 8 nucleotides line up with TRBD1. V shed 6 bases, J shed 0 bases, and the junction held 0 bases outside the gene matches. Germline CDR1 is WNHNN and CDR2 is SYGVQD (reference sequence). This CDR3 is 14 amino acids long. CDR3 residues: CASRQGATNEKLFF. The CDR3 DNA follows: TGCGCCAGCAGACAGGGGGCAACTAATGAAAAACTGTTTTTT.

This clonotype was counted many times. CDR3 sequence (DNA): TGCGCCAGCAGCGCTACAGGCCTAGCTAACTATGGCTACACCTTC. This gives the protein CASSATGLANYGYTF. V usage is TRBV5-1 and J usage is TRBJ1-2; perhaps TRBD1 as D (5 bases). V lost 4 bases and J 0 bases, leaving 13 bases between the germline ends. Germline CDR1 SGHRS, CDR2 YFSETQ. The CDR3 is made up of 15 amino acids.

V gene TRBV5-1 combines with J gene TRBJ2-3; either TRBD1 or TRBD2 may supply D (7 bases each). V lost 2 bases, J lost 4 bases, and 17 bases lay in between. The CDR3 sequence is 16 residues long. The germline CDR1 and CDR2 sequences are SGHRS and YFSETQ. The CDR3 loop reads CASSLGPGGGSDTQYF. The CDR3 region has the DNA TGCGCCAGCAGCTTAGGCCCAGGGGGGGGTTCAGATACGCAGTATTTT. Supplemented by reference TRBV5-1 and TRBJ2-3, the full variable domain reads KAGVTQTPRYLIKTRGQQVTLSCSPISGHRSVSWYQQTPGQGLQFLFEYFSETQRNKGNFPGRFSGRQFSNSRSEMNVSTLELGDSALYLCASSLGPGGGSDTQYFGPGTRLTVL.

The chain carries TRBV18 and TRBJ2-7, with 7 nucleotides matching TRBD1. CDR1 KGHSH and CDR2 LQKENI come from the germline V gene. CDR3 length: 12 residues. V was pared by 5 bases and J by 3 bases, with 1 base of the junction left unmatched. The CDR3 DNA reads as TGTGCCAGCTCAGGACAGGACTACGAGCAGTACTTC. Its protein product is CASSGQDYEQYF.

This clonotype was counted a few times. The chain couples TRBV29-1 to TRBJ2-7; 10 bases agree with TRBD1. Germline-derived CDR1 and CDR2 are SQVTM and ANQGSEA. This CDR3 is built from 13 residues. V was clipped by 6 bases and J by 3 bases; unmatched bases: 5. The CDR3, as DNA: TGCAGCGTGCCGGGACAGGGGTACTACGAGCAGTACTTC. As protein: CSVPGQGYYEQYF.

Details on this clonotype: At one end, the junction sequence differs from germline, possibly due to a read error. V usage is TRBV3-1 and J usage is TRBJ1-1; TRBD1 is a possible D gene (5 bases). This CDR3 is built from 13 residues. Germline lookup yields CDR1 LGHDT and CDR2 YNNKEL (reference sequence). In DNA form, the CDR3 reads TGTGCCAGCGGACATCGAGGGAACACTGAAGCTTCCTTT. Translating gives CASGHRGNTEASF.

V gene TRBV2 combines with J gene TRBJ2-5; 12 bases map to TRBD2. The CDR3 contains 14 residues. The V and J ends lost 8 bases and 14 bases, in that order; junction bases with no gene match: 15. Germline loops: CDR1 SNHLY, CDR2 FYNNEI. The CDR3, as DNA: TGTGCCAGCGACCGCGGTGGGCTAGCGGGAGGGTTTTACTTC. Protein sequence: CASDRGGLAGGFYF.

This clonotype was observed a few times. The CDR3 region is CSASRSGANVLTF. CDR3 nucleotide sequence: TGCAGTGCTAGTAGGTCTGGGGCCAACGTCCTGACTTTC. J is TRBJ2-6 and V is TRBV20-1; D gene unclear. Per germline, CDR1 DFQATT and CDR2 SNEGSKA (reference sequence). Deletions cut 3 bases from V and 1 base from J, with 4 bases between. The CDR3 loop spans 13 amino acids.

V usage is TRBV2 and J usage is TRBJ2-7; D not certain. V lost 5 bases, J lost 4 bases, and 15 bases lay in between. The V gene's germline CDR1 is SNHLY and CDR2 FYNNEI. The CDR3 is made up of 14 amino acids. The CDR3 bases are TGTGCCAGCAGTTCCCTGGTGGAAATGTACGAGCAGTACTTC. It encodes CASSSLVEMYEQYF.

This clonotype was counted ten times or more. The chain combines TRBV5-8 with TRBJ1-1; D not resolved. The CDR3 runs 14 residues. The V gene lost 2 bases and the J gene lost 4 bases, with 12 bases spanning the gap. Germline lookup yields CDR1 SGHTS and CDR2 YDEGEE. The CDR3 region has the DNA TGTGCCAGCAGCTTTAGGGCGTCGGGCACTGAAGCTTTCTTT. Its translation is CASSFRASGTEAFF.

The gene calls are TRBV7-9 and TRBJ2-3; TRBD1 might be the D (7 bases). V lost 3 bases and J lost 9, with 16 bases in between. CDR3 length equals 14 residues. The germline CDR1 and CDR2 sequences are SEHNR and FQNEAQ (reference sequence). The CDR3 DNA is TGTGCCAGCAGCTTGGGGGGAGGACAGGTCACGCAGTATTTT. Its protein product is CASSLGGGQVTQYF.

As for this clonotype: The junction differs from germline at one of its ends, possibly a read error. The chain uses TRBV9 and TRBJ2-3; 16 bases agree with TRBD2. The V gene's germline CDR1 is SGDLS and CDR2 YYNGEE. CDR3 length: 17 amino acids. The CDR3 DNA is TGTGCCGGCAGCCCGGGACTAGCGGGAGGGCCCACAGATACGCAGTATTTT. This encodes CAGSPGLAGGPTDTQYF.

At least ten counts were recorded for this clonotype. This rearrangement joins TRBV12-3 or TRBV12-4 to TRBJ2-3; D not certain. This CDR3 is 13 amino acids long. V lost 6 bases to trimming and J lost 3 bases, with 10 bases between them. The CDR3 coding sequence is TGTGCCAGCAGGTGGGTCGGGACAGATACGCAGTATTTT. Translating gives CASRWVGTDTQYF.